Following are 18 T cell receptor beta chains from one sample sequenced in a study of post-analysis software for immune sequencing data. General study findings and limits: TRBV5-6, TRBV5-1 and TRBV20-1 were among several TRBV segments more frequent in patients than controls.

Carried by the TCR beta cDNA libraries were unique molecular identifiers. TCRdb fed the PCR reads into MiXCR, producing one record per CDR3 protein. This sample yields 800,000 to 950,000 distinct CDR3 sequences, of which about 50% are seen a single time; 4% to 5.5% belongs to the top ten. Antigens of these TCRs are unknown. The sample was blood. The receptors shown here come from a girl between 5 and 17 years old with multiple sclerosis.

The V and J genes are TRBV4-1 and TRBJ2-1; TRBD1 agrees at 9 bases. Germline V gene data show CDR1 as MGHRA and CDR2 as YSYEKL. Germline trimming cut 1 base from V and 7 bases from J; bases unmatched to any gene: 5. The CDR3 is 15 amino acids. The DNA of the CDR3 is TGCGCCAGCAGCCAAGGGGACAGGGACGCGAATGAGCAGTTCTTC. Amino acid sequence: CASSQGDRDANEQFF.

CDR3 DNA: TGTGCCAGCAGCGGTCGAGCTAGCTCCTACGAGCAGTACTTC. It yields the protein CASSGRASSYEQYF. The V call is TRBV9, the J call TRBJ2-7; no clear D. The CDR3 consists of 14 residues. Germline V CDR1 and CDR2: SGDLS, YYNGEE. The V and J ends lost 3 bases and 0 bases respectively, with 10 bases between them.

The genes are TRBV4-1 and TRBJ2-3; D is unresolved. Germline assignment: CDR1 MGHRA and CDR2 YSYEKL. The germline V and J ends were trimmed by 0 bases and 3 bases, with 7 bases remaining between them. This CDR3 has 14 residues. The CDR3 DNA reads TGCGCCAGCAGCCAAGATCTGGCAACAGATACGCAGTATTTT. Residues: CASSQDLATDTQYF.

The chain links TRBV20-1 to TRBJ2-7; 7 nucleotides agree with TRBD2. The ends lost 6 bases at V and 0 bases at J; junction bases unmatched: 11. This CDR3 has 15 amino acids. Germline CDR1 DFQATT, CDR2 SNEGSKA (reference sequence). The CDR3 here is CSARTSSGSSYEQYF. The CDR3, as DNA: TGCAGTGCCCGTACTTCTAGCGGCAGCTCCTACGAGCAGTACTTC.

The chain joins TRBV10-3 to TRBJ2-5; TRBD2 matches at 7 bases. Germline-derived CDR1 and CDR2 are ENHRY and SYGVKD. With 6 bases clipped from V and 3 bases from J, the junction kept 4 bases outside the gene matches. CDR3 length: 13 amino acids. Here the CDR3 reads CAIRDGLEETQYF. Written as DNA, the CDR3 is TGTGCCATCAGGGATGGACTAGAAGAGACCCAGTACTTC.

The chain uses TRBV12-3 or TRBV12-4 and TRBJ1-1; no clear D gene. CDR3 size: 15 residues. Trimming left V 5 bases short and J 0 bases short, with 13 bases between. The DNA of the CDR3 is TGTGCCAGCAGTCGATCCTTGAGTTTGAACACTGAAGCTTTCTTT. Protein sequence: CASSRSLSLNTEAFF.

V gene TRBV4-2 combines with J gene TRBJ2-1, with unresolved D. This CDR3 has 14 residues. Between the trimmed V and J ends, which lost 4 bases and 7 bases, there was a span of 14 bases. Germline CDR1 and CDR2: LGHNA and YNFKEQ. The CDR3 DNA sequence: TGTGCCAGCAGCCCCCTGGCCGGACGTAATGAGCAGTTCTTC. This gives the protein CASSPLAGRNEQFF.

V is TRBV20-1 and J is TRBJ2-7, with 10 positions matching TRBD2. Per germline, CDR1 DFQATT and CDR2 SNEGSKA (reference sequence). CDR3 length equals 17 residues. Losses at the gene ends were 6 bases for V and 4 bases for J; bases not matched to a gene: 18. This CDR3 is CSARGGLAGALNYEQYF. CDR3 DNA: TGCAGTGCCCGGGGCGGGCTAGCGGGGGCCTTAAATTACGAGCAGTACTTC.

This clonotype was observed a few times. This sequence joins TRBV7-8 and TRBJ1-1; 7 bases map to TRBD1. The CDR3 covers 13 residues. The ends lost 5 bases at V and 10 bases at J; junction bases unmatched: 10. Germline CDR1 is SGHVS and CDR2 is FQNEAQ. CDR3 region: CASSTRQGGRAFF. In DNA, the CDR3 is TGTGCCAGCAGCACCAGACAGGGCGGAAGAGCTTTCTTT. Complete variable domain (other parts from reference TRBV7-8 and TRBJ1-1): GAGVSQSPRYKVAKRGQDVALRCDPISGHVSLFWYQQALGQGPEFLTYFQNEAQLDKSGLPSDRFFAERPEGSVSTLKIQRTQQEDSAVYLCASSTRQGGRAFFGQGTRLTVV.

CDR3 nucleotides: TGTGCCAGCAGCTTACCGGGACAGGGAAGGACAGATACGCAGTATTTT. It yields the protein CASSLPGQGRTDTQYF. This rearrangement joins TRBV13 to TRBJ2-3; TRBD1 agrees at 9 bases. The CDR3 is 16 amino acids. Trimming at V came to 2 bases and at J to 3 bases, leaving 6 bases not matched to a gene. Germline CDR1 is PRHDT and CDR2 is FYEKMQ (reference sequence).

This rearrangement joins TRBV5-5 to TRBJ1-2, with no clear D. This CDR3 has 11 amino acids. Germline CDR1 is SGHKS and CDR2 is YYEKEE (reference sequence). The V end was cut by 4 bases, the J end by 6 bases, with 7 bases between. CDR3 sequence: CASSDPHGYTF. The CDR3 region has the DNA TGTGCCAGCAGCGACCCTCATGGCTACACCTTC.

Written as DNA, the CDR3 is TGTGCCAGCACCACGGGACTAGCGGGAGGGGGTTACACAGATACGCAGTATTTT. Translating gives CASTTGLAGGGYTDTQYF. The rearrangement links TRBV6-1 to TRBJ2-3; the match to TRBD2 covers 16 bases. CDR1 and CDR2 from the germline V gene are MNHNS and SASEGT. There are 18 residues in the CDR3. The junction had 9 bases not matched to a gene; V was cut back by 7 bases and J by 2 bases.

This clonotype was counted a few times. The chain recombines TRBV6-2 or TRBV6-3 with TRBJ2-1; no clear D. Trimming stripped 0 bases from V and 6 bases from J, with 12 bases between. Germline V gives CDR1 MNHEY, CDR2 SVGEGT. CDR3 length: 15 residues. CDR3 DNA sequence: TGTGCCAGCAGTTACTCAGGGTATCCTTTCAATGAGCAGTTCTTC. It yields the protein CASSYSGYPFNEQFF.

This chain uses TRBV5-1 with TRBJ1-2; 10 bases align to TRBD1. The CDR3 has 14 amino acids. CDR1 is SGHRS, CDR2 YFSETQ, per germline. V shed 0 bases and J 9 bases; nucleotides not matched to a gene: 5. The CDR3 is CASSLEGTGASYTF. The DNA of the CDR3 is TGCGCCAGCAGCTTGGAAGGGACAGGGGCTAGCTACACCTTC.

The J gene is TRBJ2-3, the V gene TRBV5-1, with unresolved D. The CDR3 covers 14 residues. The V and J ends lost 0 bases and 1 base respectively, with 6 bases between them. Germline values: CDR1 SGHRS, CDR2 YFSETQ. The CDR3 reads CASSLADGTDTQYF. DNA of the CDR3: TGCGCCAGCAGCTTGGCCGATGGCACAGATACGCAGTATTTT.

For the CDR3, the DNA is TGTGCCAGCAGCGTTGGGTCCCGTTGGGGGAGTGGCTACGAGCAGTACTTC. Protein: CASSVGSRWGSGYEQYF. This chain uses TRBV9 with TRBJ2-7; D possibly matches TRBD1 or TRBD2 (5 bases each). CDR1 is SGDLS, CDR2 YYNGEE, per germline. This CDR3 spans 17 amino acids. The V end was cut by 2 bases, the J end by 3 bases, with 21 bases between.

The rearrangement uses TRBV6-1 and TRBJ2-5; 11 bases are shared with TRBD2. CDR1 is MNHNS and CDR2 is SASEGT in the germline V gene. The V gene end was trimmed by 7 bases and the J gene end by 5 bases; junction bases not matched to a gene: 9. The CDR3 consists of 15 residues. The CDR3 spells CASNEDLAGGETQYF. The CDR3 DNA follows: TGTGCCAGCAACGAAGACCTAGCGGGGGGCGAGACCCAGTACTTC.

The V call is TRBV6-1, the J call TRBJ2-5; a weak D match, TRBD1 (5 bases). CDR3 size: 15 residues. In germline, CDR1 is MNHNS, CDR2 SASEGT. V lost 6 bases and J lost 1, with 15 bases in between. The CDR3 coding sequence is TGTGCCAGCAGCTTGATTGGGGCCACCCAAGAGACCCAGTACTTC. It yields the protein CASSLIGATQETQYF.